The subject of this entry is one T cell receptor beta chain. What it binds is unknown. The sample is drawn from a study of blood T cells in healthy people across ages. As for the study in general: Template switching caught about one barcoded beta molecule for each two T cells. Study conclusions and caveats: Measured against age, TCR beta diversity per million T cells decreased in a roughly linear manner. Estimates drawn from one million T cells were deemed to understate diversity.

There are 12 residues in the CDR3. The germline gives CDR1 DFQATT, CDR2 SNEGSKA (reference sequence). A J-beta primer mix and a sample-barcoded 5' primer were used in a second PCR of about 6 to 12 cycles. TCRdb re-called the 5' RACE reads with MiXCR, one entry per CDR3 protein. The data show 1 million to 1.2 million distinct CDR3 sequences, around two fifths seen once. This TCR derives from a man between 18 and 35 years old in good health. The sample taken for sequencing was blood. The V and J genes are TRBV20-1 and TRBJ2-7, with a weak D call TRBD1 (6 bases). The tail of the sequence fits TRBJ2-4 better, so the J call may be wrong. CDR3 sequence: CSARRQDPIQYF. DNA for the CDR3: TGCAGTGCTAGAAGACAGGATCCCATTCAGTACTTC.